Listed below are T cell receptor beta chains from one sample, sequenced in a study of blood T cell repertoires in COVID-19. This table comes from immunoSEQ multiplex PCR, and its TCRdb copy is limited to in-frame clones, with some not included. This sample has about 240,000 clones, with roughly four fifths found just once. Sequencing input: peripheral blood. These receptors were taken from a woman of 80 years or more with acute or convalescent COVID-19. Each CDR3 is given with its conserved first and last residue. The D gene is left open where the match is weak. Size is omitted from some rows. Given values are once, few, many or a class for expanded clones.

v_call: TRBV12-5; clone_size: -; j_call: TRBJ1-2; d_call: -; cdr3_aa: CASGLSGGFGYTF
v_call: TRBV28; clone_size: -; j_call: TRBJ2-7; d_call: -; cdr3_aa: CASSNPSASSYEQYF
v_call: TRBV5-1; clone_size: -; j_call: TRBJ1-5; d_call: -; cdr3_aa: CASSYGTDSNQPQHF
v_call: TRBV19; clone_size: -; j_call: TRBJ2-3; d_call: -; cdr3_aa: CASSIEGVVGTQYF
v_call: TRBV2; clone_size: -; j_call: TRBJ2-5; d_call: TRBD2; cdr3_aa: CASTSSGGGLRQTQYF
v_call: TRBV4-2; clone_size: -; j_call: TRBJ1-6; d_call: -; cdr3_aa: CASSQDWGGYNSPLHF
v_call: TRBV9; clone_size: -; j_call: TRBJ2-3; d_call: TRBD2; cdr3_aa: CASSVQSGAGTDTQYF
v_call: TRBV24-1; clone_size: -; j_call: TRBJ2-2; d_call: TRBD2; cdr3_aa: CATSDPAPSGGAGELFF
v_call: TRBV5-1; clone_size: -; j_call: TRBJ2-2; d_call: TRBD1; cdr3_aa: CASSPGQEGTGELFF
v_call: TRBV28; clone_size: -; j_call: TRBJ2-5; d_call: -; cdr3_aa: CASSLRSTVETQYF
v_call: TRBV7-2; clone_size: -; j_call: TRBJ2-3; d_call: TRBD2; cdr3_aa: CASRSSGTSGDTQYF
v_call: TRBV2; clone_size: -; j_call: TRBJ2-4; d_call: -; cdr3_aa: CASRPQVTKNIQYF
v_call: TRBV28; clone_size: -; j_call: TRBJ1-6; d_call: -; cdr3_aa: CASSWAGLVYNSPLHF
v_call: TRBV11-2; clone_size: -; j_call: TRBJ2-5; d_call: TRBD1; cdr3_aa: CASSLVGTAIQETQYF
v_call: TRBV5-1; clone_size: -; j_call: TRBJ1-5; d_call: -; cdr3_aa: CASSFGDLNQPQHF
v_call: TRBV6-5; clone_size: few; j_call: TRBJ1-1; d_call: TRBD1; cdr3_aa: CASSYSSRTGNTEAFF
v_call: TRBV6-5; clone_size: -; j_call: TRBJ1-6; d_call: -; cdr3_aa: CASSQTPMISPLHF
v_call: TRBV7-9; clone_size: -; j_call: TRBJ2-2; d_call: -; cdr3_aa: CASSLSGTGELFF
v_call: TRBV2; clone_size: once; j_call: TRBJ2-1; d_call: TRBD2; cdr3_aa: CASSTSGGIYEQFF
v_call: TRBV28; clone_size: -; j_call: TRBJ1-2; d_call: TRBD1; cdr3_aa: CASSLWDRSYGYTF
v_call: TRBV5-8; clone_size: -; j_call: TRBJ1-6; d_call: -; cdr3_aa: CASTLRDFSPLHF
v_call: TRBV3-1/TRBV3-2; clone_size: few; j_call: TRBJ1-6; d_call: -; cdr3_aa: CASSQGHALPLHF
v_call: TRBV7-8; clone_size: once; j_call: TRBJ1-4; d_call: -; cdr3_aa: CASSLDAGVLEKLFF
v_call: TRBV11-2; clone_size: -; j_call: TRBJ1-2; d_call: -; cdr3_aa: CASAELTNYGYTF
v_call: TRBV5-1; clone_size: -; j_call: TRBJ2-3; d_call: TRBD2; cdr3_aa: CASSSGWTSGGSTDTQYF
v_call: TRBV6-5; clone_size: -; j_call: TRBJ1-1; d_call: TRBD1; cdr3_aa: CASRRQGENTEAFF
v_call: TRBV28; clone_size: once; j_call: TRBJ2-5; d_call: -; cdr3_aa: CASSSPGEGQYF
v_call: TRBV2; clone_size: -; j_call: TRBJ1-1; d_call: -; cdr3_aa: CASSERGITEAFF
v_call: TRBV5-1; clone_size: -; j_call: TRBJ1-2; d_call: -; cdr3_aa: CASSTGSDHGYTF
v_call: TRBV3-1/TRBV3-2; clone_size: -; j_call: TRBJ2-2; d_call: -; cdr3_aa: CASSQGTTGGELFF
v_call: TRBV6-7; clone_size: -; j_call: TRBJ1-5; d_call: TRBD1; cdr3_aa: CASRDRGRGNQPQHF
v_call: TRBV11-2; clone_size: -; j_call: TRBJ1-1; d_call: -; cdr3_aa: CASSLDRVNTEAFF
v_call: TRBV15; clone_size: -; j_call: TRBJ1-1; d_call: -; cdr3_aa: CATSREARNTEAFF
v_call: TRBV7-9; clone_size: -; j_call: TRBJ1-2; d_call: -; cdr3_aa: CASSLESQSYF
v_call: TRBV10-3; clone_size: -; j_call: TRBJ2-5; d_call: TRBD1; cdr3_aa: CAISTAGTGAETQYF
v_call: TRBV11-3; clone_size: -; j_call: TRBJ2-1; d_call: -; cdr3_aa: CASSLSYSETYNEQFF
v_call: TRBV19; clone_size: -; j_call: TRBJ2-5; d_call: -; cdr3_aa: CASSIGTSMVETQYF
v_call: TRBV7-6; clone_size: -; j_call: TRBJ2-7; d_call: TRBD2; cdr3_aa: CASSLVAGGTYEQYF
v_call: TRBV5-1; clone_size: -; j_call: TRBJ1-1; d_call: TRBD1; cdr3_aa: CASSSRPRTGGLMNTEAFF
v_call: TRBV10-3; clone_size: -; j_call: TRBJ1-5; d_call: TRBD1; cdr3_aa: CAISGDRGQPQHF
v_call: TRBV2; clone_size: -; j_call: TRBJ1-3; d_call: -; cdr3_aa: CASSEALGALTGNTIYF
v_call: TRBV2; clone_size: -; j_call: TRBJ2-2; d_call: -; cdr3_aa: CASRSDNTGELFF
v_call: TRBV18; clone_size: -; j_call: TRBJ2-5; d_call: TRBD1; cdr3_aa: CASSPGTGQETQYF
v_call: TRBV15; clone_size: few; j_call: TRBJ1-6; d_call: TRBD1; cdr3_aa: CATSLQGADSPLHF
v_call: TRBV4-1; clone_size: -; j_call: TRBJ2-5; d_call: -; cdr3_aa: CASSLGGGGAETQYF